The clone carrying this TCR beta chain was detected ten times or more. Its target is unknown. This sample's time point: newly diagnosed GD, antithyroid drugs for less than 3 months. Generation of the TCR library employed RNA extracted from PBMCs. Patients were enrolled at an endocrinology department in Xi'an, China. V gave up 5 bases and J gave up 2 bases, with 6 bases separating them. The CDR3 length is 12 residues. The germline gives CDR1 MGHRA, CDR2 YSYEKL. Both iRepertoire HTBI primers and Arm-PCR of CDR3 regions were used to build the TCR beta libraries. TCRdb re-derived calls from the multiplex PCR reads in MiXCR, one entry per CDR3 protein. The sample shows hundreds of thousands of distinct CDR3 sequences, roughly 15% of them seen only once. These data belong to a study of regulatory T cells in long-lasting Graves disease. Turning to the study itself: For under 3 months, newly diagnosed Graves' patients had been taking antithyroid drugs.

Notes on the study in general: More public clonotypes were shared by persistent patients (around 3,000) than by new patients (roughly 930). Among samples with persistent disease, TRBV28, TRBJ1-2 and TRBJ2-5 were favored.

The receptor was derived from a female donor with Graves disease. The sample consisted of peripheral blood mononuclear cells (PBMCs), taken at new diagnosis, from a patient treated with antithyroid drugs. The chain carries TRBV4-1 and TRBJ1-1, with D uncertain. The chain's CDR3 is CASSGINTEAFF. The DNA of the CDR3 is TGCGCCAGCAGCGGGATAAACACTGAAGCTTTCTTT.